This record covers a single TCR beta chain. Its antigen is still unknown. Triplicates of under 350,000 cells were sorted from each CD8+ T cell subset. The CDR3 consists of 15 residues. CDR1 SNHLY and CDR2 FYNNEI come from the germline V gene. UMI-labeled 5' RACE TRB cDNA libraries were prepared from the cells. One entry per CDR3 protein, without DNA, is what TCRdb gives after re-calling the 5' RACE reads. In all, the sample yields 56,000 or so distinct CDR3 sequences. The data derive from a study of CXCR3-negative and CXCR3-positive naive CD8 T cells. Findings and caveats of the study: Diversity ran similarly high across both naive subsets but far lower in memory CD8+ cells.

The sample comprised memory CD8+ T cells from blood. V is TRBV2 and J is TRBJ1-4. The clonotype originates from a human donor in good health. Some clones in this sample may be carry-over from other donors' samples. The CDR3 protein is CASSEFGVRNEKLFF.